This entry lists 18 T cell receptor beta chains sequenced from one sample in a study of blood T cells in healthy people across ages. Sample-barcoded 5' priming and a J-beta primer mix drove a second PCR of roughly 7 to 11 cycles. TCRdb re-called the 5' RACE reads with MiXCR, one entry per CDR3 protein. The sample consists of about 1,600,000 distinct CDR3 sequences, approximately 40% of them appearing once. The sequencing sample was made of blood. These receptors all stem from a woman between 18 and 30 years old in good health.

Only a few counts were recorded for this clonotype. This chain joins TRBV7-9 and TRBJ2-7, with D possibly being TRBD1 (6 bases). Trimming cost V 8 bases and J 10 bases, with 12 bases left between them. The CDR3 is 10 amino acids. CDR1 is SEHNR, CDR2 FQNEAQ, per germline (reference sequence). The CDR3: CASGTGSQYF. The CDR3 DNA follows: TGTGCCAGCGGAACAGGGAGCCAGTACTTC.

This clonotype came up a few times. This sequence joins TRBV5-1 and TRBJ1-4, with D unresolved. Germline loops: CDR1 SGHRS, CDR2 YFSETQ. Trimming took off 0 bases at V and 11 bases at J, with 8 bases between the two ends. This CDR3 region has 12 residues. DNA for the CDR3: TGCGCCAGCAGCTTGGCCGGGGTTAAACTGTTTTTT. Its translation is CASSLAGVKLFF.

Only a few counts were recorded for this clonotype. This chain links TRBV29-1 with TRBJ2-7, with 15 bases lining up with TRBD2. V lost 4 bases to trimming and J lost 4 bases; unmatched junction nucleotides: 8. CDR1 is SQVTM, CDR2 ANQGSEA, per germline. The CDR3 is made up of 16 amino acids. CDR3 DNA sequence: TGCAGCGTTGGGACTAGCGGGAGGGAATCCTCTTACGAGCAGTACTTC. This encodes CSVGTSGRESSYEQYF.

The chain's CDR3 is CARGTSGGDEQFF. The CDR3 DNA follows: TGTGCCAGGGGGACTAGCGGGGGCGATGAGCAGTTCTTC. J is TRBJ2-1 and V is TRBV19; 14 bases map to TRBD2. This CDR3 comprises 13 residues. After removal of 9 bases from V and 8 bases from J, the junction contained 3 bases not matched to a gene. In germline, CDR1 is LNHDA, CDR2 SQIVND (reference sequence).

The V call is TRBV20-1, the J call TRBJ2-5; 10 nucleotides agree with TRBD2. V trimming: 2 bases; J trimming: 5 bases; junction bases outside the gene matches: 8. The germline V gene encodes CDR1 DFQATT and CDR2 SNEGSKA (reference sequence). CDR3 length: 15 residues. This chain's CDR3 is CSARTSGAEDETQYF. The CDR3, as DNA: TGCAGTGCTAGAACTAGCGGGGCCGAGGATGAGACCCAGTACTTC.

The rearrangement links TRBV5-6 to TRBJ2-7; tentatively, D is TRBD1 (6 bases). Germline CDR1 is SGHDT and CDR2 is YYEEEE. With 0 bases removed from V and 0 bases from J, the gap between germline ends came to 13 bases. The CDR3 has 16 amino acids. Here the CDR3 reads CASSLVTGLSSYEQYF. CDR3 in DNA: TGTGCCAGCAGCTTGGTTACAGGGCTCAGCTCCTACGAGCAGTACTTC.

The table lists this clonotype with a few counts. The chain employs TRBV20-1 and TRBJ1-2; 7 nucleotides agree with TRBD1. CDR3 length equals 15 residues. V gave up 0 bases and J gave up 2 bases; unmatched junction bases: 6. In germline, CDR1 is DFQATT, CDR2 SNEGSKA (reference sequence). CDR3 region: CSARDPTGQNYGYTF. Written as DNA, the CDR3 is TGCAGTGCTAGAGACCCGACAGGGCAAAACTATGGCTACACCTTC.

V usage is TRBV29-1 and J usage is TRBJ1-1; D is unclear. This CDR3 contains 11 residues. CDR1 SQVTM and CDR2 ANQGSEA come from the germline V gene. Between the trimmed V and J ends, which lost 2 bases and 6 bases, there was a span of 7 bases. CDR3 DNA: TGCAGCGTTGAATGGGGTTCTGAAGCTTTCTTT. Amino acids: CSVEWGSEAFF.

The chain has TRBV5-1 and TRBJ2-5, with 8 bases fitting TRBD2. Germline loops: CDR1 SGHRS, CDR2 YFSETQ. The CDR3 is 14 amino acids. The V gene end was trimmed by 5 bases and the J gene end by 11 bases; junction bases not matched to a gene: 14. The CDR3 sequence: CASRHSGAYNEQYF. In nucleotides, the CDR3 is TGCGCCAGCAGGCATAGCGGGGCCTACAATGAGCAGTACTTC.

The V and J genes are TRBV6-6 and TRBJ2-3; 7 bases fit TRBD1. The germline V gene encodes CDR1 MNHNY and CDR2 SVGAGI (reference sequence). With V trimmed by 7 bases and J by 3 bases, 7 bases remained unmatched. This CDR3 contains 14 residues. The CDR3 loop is CASTRWTGTDTQYF. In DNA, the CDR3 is TGTGCCAGCACGCGTTGGACAGGTACAGATACGCAGTATTTT.

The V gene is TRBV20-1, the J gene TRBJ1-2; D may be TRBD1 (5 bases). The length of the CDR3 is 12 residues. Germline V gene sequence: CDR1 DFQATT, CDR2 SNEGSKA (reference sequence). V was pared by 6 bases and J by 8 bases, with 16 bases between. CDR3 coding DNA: TGCAGTGCCCGCCGGGACGTCGAAGGCTACACCTTC. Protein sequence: CSARRDVEGYTF.

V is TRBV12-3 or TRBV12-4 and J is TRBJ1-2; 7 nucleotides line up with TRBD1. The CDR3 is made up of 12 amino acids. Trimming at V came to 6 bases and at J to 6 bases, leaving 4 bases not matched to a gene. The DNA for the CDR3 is TGTGCCAGCAGCCCGACAGGGCATGGCTACACCTTC. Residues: CASSPTGHGYTF.

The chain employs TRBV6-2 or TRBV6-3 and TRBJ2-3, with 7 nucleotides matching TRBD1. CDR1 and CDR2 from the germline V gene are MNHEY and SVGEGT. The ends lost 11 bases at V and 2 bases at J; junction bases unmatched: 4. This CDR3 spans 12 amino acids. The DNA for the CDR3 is TGTGCCTTGGGACAGATCACAGATACGCAGTATTTT. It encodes CALGQITDTQYF.

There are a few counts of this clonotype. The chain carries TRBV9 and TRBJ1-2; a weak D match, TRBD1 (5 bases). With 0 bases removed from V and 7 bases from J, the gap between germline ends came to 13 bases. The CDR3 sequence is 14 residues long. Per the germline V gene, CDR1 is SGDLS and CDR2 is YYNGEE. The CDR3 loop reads CASSVGAGIGGYTF. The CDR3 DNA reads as TGTGCCAGCAGCGTAGGCGCAGGGATTGGTGGCTACACCTTC.

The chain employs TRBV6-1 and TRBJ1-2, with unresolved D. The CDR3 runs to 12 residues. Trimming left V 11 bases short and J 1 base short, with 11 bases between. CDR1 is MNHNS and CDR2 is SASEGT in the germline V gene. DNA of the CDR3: TGTGCCGCCTCCCAAAGTAACTATGGCTACACCTTC. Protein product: CAASQSNYGYTF.

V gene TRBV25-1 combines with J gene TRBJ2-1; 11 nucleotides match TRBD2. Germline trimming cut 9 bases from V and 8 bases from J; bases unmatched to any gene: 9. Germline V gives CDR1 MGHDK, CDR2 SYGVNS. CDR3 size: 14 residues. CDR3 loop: CASSRSGGGDEQFF. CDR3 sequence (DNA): TGTGCCAGTTCCCGTAGCGGGGGGGGGGATGAGCAGTTCTTC.

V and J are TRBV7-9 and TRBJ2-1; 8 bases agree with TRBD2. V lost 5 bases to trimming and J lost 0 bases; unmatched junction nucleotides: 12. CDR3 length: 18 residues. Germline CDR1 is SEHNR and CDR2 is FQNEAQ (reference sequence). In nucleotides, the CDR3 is TGTGCCAGCAGCACGATACGGGGGGGAGAATACTCCTACAATGAGCAGTTCTTC. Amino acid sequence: CASSTIRGGEYSYNEQFF. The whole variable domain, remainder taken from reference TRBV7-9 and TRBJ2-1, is DTGVSQNPRHKITKRGQNVTFRCDPISEHNRLYWYRQTLGQGPEFLTYFQNEAQLEKSRLLSDRFSAERPKGSFSTLEIQRTEQGDSAMYLCASSTIRGGEYSYNEQFFGPGTRLTVL.

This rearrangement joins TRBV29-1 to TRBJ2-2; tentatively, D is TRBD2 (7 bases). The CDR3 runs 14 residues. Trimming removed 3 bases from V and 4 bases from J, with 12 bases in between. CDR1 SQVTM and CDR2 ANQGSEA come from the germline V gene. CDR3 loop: CSVDAGASTGELFF. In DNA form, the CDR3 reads TGCAGCGTTGACGCGGGGGCGAGCACCGGGGAGCTGTTTTTT.